This T cell receptor beta chain was obtained from a study of cytomegalovirus exposure and HLA in healthy donors. From germline, CDR1 is SQVTM and CDR2 ANQGSEA. The ends lost 4 bases at V and 8 bases at J; junction bases unmatched: 5. This CDR3 spans 14 amino acids. The PCR made use of 60 Vbeta and 13 Jbeta primers. Sequencing used immunoSEQ multiplex PCR; TCRdb keeps in-frame clones, though not all of them. The sample consists of around 150,000 clones, approximately 90% of them appearing once. As for the donors, each was a healthy bone marrow donor. Donors counted as nominally healthy when sampled, yet unrecorded immune exposures were likely.

The sequencing sample was made of PBMCs. This TCR came from a woman aged 30 to 39 in good health and CMV-seronegative. V gene TRBV29-1 combines with J gene TRBJ2-2, with 12 bases identical to TRBD1. CDR3 in amino acids: CSVAGQGALGELFF. For the CDR3, the DNA is TGCAGCGTTGCGGGACAGGGGGCTTTGGGGGAGCTGTTTTTT.